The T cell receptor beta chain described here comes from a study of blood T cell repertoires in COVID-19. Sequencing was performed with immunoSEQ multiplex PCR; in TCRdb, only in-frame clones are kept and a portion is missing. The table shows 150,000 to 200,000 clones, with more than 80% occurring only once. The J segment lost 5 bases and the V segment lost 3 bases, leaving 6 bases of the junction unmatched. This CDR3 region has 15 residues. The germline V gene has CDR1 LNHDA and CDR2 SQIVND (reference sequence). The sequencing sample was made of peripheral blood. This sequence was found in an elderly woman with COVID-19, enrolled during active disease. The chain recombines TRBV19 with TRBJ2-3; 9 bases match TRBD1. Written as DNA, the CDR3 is TGTGCCAGTAGTATCGGGACAGGGCGGGGAGATACGCAGTATTTT. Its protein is CASSIGTGRGDTQYF. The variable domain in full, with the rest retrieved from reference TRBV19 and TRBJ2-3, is DGGITQSPKYLFRKEGQNVTLSCEQNLNHDAMYWYRQDPGQGLRLIYYSQIVNDFQKGDIAEGYSVSREKKESFPLTVTSAQKNPTAFYLCASSIGTGRGDTQYFGPGTRLTVL.